A selection of T cell receptor beta chains follows, all from one sample in a study of shared clonotypes between healthy human individuals. Data came from immunoSEQ multiplex PCR; TCRdb stores just in-frame clones and leaves some out. The sample gives about 700,000 clones, around 90% of which show up once; about 24% is in the top ten. The sample was naive CD8+ T cells sorted from blood. These receptors were taken from a man aged 30-40 years in good health. Both conserved end residues are part of each CDR3. A D gene is named only where the DNA matches it firmly. The listing skips clone size in some rows; elsewhere it reads once, few, many or a size class.

TRBD2 . TRBJ2-1 TRBV29-1 CSVASGGSYNEQFF TGCAGCGTTGCTAGCGGTGGCTCCTACAATGAGCAGTTCTTC
. . TRBJ2-3 TRBV4-1 CASSQVRVLDTDTQYF TGCGCCAGCAGCCAAGTAAGGGTTCTCGACACAGATACGCAGTATTTT
TRBD2 . TRBJ2-2 TRBV7-2 CASSPGLAGGSNTGELFF TGTGCCAGCAGCCCGGGACTAGCGGGAGGGTCGAACACCGGGGAGCTGTTTTTT
TRBD1 . TRBJ2-1 TRBV28 CATSGQGNEQFF TGTGCCACCTCCGGACAGGGGAATGAGCAGTTCTTC
TRBD1 . TRBJ2-1 TRBV29-1 CSVEDPDRGFYNEQFF TGCAGCGTTGAAGATCCCGACAGGGGGTTTTACAATGAGCAGTTCTTC
TRBD2 . TRBJ2-3 TRBV27 CASSSGLAGFADTQYF TGTGCCAGCAGTTCGGGACTAGCGGGATTTGCAGATACGCAGTATTTT
. . TRBJ1-2 TRBV23-1 CASSPILRRPGIQGDGYTF TGCGCCAGCAGTCCAATATTGCGGCGGCCGGGGATTCAGGGAGATGGCTACACCTTC
. once TRBJ1-1 TRBV15 CATSRDLQGGPEAFF TGTGCCACCAGCAGAGACCTACAGGGAGGCCCTGAAGCTTTCTTT
TRBD2 . TRBJ2-7 TRBV14 CASSPGWTSGYEQYF TGTGCCAGCAGCCCCGGATGGACTAGCGGGTACGAGCAGTACTTC
. . TRBJ2-2 TRBV9 CASSGKILTGELFF TGTGCCAGCAGCGGCAAAATTCTCACCGGGGAGCTGTTTTTT
TRBD2 . TRBJ2-3 TRBV6-6 CASSLFGRASTDTQYF TGTGCCAGCAGTCTATTCGGGAGGGCAAGCACAGATACGCAGTATTTT
. . TRBJ1-2 TRBV7-2 CASSLIDSYFYGYTF TGTGCCAGCAGCTTAATAGACTCCTACTTCTATGGCTACACCTTC
TRBD1 . TRBJ2-7 TRBV2 CASSEPRDRGSYEQYF TGTGCCAGCAGTGAACCCCGGGACAGGGGCTCCTACGAGCAGTACTTC
. . TRBJ2-7 TRBV6-6 CASSYGQYEQYF TGTGCCAGCAGTTATGGGCAGTACGAGCAGTACTTC
. . TRBJ2-3 TRBV9 CASSVIAANTDTQYF TGTGCCAGCAGCGTTATAGCGGCGAACACAGATACGCAGTATTTT
TRBD2 . TRBJ2-7 TRBV19 CASSFSGRPNEQYF TGTGCCAGTAGTTTTAGCGGGAGGCCCAACGAGCAGTACTTC
TRBD2 once TRBJ2-5 TRBV27 CASSPAGDLETQYF TGTGCCAGCAGTCCAGCGGGAGACTTAGAGACCCAGTACTTC
. . TRBJ1-1 TRBV7-3 CASSSYGGTEAFF TGTGCCAGCAGCTCATACGGGGGGACTGAAGCTTTCTTT
TRBD2 . TRBJ2-2 TRBV7-6 CASRRAEAGAYTGELFF TGTGCCAGCAGGCGGGCGGAGGCGGGAGCTTACACCGGGGAGCTGTTTTTT
TRBD2 . TRBJ2-7 TRBV5-1 CASSLDSGRYEQYF TGCGCCAGCAGCTTGGACAGCGGGAGATACGAGCAGTACTTC
TRBD1 . TRBJ2-1 TRBV4-1 CASSSGTGVNEQFF TGCGCCAGCAGCTCTGGGACAGGGGTGAATGAGCAGTTCTTC
TRBD1 . TRBJ2-1 TRBV6-5 CASSYRDSYNEQFF TGTGCCAGCAGTTACCGGGACAGCTACAATGAGCAGTTCTTC
TRBD1 . TRBJ2-7 TRBV11-2 CASSLGGDRGAYEQYF TGTGCCAGCAGCTTAGGAGGTGACAGGGGTGCCTACGAGCAGTACTTC
TRBD2 . TRBJ2-7 TRBV4-3 CASSQGVSGIYEQYF TGCGCCAGCAGCCAAGGGGTTAGCGGGATCTACGAGCAGTACTTC
TRBD1 . TRBJ2-2 TRBV30 CAWSFLARDRGRPGELFF TGTGCCTGGAGTTTCCTCGCCCGGGACAGGGGGCGGCCCGGGGAGCTGTTTTTT
TRBD1 . TRBJ2-5 TRBV2 CASSIFRGPETQYF TGTGCCAGCAGTATTTTCAGGGGGCCAGAGACCCAGTACTTC
. . TRBJ1-1 TRBV5-6 CASSPAGVNTEAFF TGTGCCAGCAGCCCCGCCGGGGTGAACACTGAAGCTTTCTTT